This T cell receptor (beta chain) was sequenced during a study of PD-1 blockade in classical Hodgkin lymphoma. The sample's time point: cycle 4 day 1 (C4D1), after less than 7 weeks of nivolumab. Relapse after autologous stem cell transplantation occurred in every patient, and brentuximab vedotin exposure varied. CDR1 and CDR2 (germline): ENHRY, SYGVKD. CDR3 length: 15 residues. The V gene end was trimmed by 6 bases and the J gene end by 4 bases; junction bases not matched to a gene: 10. Sequencing used immunoSEQ multiplex PCR; TCRdb keeps in-frame clones, though not all of them. The table lists about 24,000 clones, about four fifths of them singletons.

The receptor was derived from a human donor with classical Hodgkin lymphoma. The J gene is TRBJ2-7, the V gene TRBV10-3, with 9 bases aligning to TRBD1. Source: peripheral blood mononuclear cells (PBMCs), taken before the fourth cycle of nivolumab. The CDR3 region has the DNA TGTGCCATCAGCTTGGGGGGGACAGGGCAATACGAGCAGTACTTC. Translated: CAISLGGTGQYEQYF.